The clone carrying this T cell receptor (beta chain) occurred a few times. These data belong to a study of blood T cell repertoires in COVID-19. Study information: COVID-19 samples from acute and convalescent phases originated in the United States, Italy and Spain. The analysed material was cDNA or gDNA that came from T cells, B-cell-depleted T cells, or PBMCs.

Per the original data handling: Amplification with reference gene primers provided the estimates of nucleated cell counts. Sequencing was performed with immunoSEQ multiplex PCR; in TCRdb, only in-frame clones are kept and a portion is missing. The V and J calls and clone size are taken from that table; D and trimming were inferred from the DNA. In the table there are about 240,000 clones, around 86% of which are singletons. Sequencing was carried out using peripheral blood. This clonotype was sampled from an elderly man with acute or convalescent COVID-19.

The CDR3 DNA follows: TGCGCCAGCAGCTCAGGTCCCGAGAGTGAAAAACTGTTTTTT. Translation gives CASSSGPESEKLFF. The V gene is TRBV4-1, the J gene TRBJ1-4; D unclear. Germline CDR1 is MGHRA and CDR2 is YSYEKL. The CDR3 is made up of 14 amino acids. V lost 5 bases to trimming and J lost 7 bases, with 14 bases between them.